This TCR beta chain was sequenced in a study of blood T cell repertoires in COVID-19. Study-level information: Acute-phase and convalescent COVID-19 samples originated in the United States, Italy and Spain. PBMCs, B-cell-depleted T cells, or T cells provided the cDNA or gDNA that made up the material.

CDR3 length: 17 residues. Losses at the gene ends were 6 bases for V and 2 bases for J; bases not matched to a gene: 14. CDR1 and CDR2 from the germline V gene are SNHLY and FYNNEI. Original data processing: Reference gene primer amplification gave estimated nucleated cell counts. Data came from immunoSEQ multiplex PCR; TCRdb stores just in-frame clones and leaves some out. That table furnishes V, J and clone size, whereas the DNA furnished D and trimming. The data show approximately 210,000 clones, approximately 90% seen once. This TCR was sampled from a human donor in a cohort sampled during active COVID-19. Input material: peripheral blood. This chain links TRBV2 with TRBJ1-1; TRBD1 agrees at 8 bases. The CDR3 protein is CASRRDHPGQGNTEAFF. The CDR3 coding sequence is TGTGCCAGCAGGCGGGATCACCCCGGACAGGGCAACACTGAAGCTTTCTTT.